Sequencing of this TCR beta chain was carried out in a study of cytomegalovirus exposure and HLA in healthy donors. In germline, CDR1 is SGHNT, CDR2 YYREEE (reference sequence). The CDR3 is 15 residues long. The V end lost 5 bases, the J end lost 0 bases, and 12 bases lay between the germline ends. With regard to this clone: Its matching antigen is unknown.

The study ran its PCR with 60 Vbeta and 13 Jbeta primers. The table came from immunoSEQ multiplex PCR; TCRdb's copy has only in-frame clones and leaves some out. The sample has more than 150,000 clones, 76% seen once. Study-wide results and limits: The study listed about 150 cytomegalovirus-associated TCR beta chains. The HLA-A and HLA-B alleles of most subjects were reportedly predicted accurately from TCR beta sequences. In a later analysis, fewer than 20,000 TCR beta sequences were associated with HLA alleles at 0.05 false discovery rate.

The receptor's source is a woman between 25 and 40 years old in good health and CMV-seropositive. V and J are TRBV5-4 and TRBJ2-1, with D unresolved. Sequencing input: PBMCs. The CDR3 DNA reads as TGTGCCAGCAGGCTTCCACAGAGCTCCTACAATGAGCAGTTCTTC. Protein product: CASRLPQSSYNEQFF.